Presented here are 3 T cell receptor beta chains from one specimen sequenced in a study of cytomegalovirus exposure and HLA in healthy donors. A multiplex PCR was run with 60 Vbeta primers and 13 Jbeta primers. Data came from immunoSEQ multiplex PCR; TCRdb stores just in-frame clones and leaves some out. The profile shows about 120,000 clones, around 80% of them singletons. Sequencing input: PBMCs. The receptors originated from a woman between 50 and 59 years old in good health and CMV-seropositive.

The DNA for the CDR3 is TGTGCCAGCAGTTTTGCGGAAGGAAACACCATATATTTT. It specifies CASSFAEGNTIYF. This chain links TRBV28 with TRBJ1-3; D unresolved. CDR1 and CDR2 from the germline V gene are MDHEN and SYDVKM. The CDR3 consists of 13 residues. V lost 3 bases to trimming and J lost 4 bases, with 7 bases between them.

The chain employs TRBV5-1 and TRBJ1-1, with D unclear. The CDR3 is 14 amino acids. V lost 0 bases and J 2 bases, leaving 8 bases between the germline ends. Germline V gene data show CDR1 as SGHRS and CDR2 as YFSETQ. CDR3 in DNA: TGCGCCAGCAGCTTGGTGCAGTTAAACACTGAAGCTTTCTTT. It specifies CASSLVQLNTEAFF. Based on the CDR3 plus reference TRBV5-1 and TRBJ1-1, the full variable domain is KAGVTQTPRYLIKTRGQQVTLSCSPISGHRSVSWYQQTPGQGLQFLFEYFSETQRNKGNFPGRFSGRQFSNSRSEMNVSTLELGDSALYLCASSLVQLNTEAFFGQGTRLTVV.

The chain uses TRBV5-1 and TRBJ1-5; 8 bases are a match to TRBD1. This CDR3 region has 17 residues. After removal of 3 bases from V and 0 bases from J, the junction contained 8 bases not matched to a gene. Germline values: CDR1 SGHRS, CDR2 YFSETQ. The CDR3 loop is CASSYGTGGLSNQPQHF. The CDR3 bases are TGCGCCAGCAGCTACGGGACAGGTGGGCTTAGCAATCAGCCCCAGCATTTT.